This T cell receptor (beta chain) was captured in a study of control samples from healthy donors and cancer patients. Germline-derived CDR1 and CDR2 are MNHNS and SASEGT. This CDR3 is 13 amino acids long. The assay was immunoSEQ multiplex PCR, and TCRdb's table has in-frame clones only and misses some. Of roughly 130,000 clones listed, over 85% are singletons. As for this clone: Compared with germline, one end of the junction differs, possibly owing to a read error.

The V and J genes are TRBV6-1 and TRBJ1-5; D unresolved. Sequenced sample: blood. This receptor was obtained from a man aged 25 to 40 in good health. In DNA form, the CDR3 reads TGTGCCAGTAGTGACCCCGGCAATCAGCCCCAGCATTTT. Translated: CASSDPGNQPQHF.